One sample yielded the 13 T cell receptor beta chains listed below, sequenced in a study of OX40 agonist ivuxolimab in advanced cancers. Profiled with immunoSEQ multiplex PCR; TCRdb holds only in-frame clones, not every one. The sample yields roughly 52,000 clones, about four fifths seen once. The sample in question was CD4+ or CD8+ T cells sorted from blood, obtained in a trial of the OX40 agonist ivuxolimab. These receptor sequences come from an adult with an advanced solid tumor such as melanoma, head and neck, liver or kidney cancer.

In this sample, this clone turned up once. V usage is TRBV5-1 and J usage is TRBJ1-6, with 10 bases aligning to TRBD1. V dropped 4 bases and J dropped 8; count of bases not matched to a gene: 6. Germline V gene sequence: CDR1 SGHRS, CDR2 YFSETQ. The CDR3 sequence is 15 residues long. Written as DNA, the CDR3 is TGCGCCAGCAGCCTAGGGACAGGGGCGGATTCACCCCTCCACTTT. It specifies CASSLGTGADSPLHF.

The chain employs TRBV7-2 and TRBJ1-1, with 7 positions matching TRBD1. Germline V lookup: CDR1 SGHTA, CDR2 FQGNSA. CDR3 size: 14 residues. Losses at the gene ends were 5 bases for V and 1 base for J; bases not matched to a gene: 4. CDR3 region: CASSVGQANTEAFF. The CDR3 DNA is TGTGCCAGCAGCGTAGGACAGGCGAACACTGAAGCTTTCTTT.

V gene TRBV2 combines with J gene TRBJ1-5, with 9 bases identical to TRBD1. Germline CDR1 reads SNHLY; CDR2 reads FYNNEI. This CDR3 contains 13 residues. V dropped 7 bases and J dropped 7; count of bases not matched to a gene: 5. The CDR3 region has the DNA TGTGCCAGCAATACAGGGGGCTACCAGCCCCAGCATTTT. This translates into CASNTGGYQPQHF.

The sample holds one count of this clone. The rearrangement uses TRBV28 and TRBJ1-5; D not resolved. The germline gives CDR1 MDHEN, CDR2 SYDVKM. The CDR3 extends over 13 amino acids. Trimming took off 8 bases at V and 3 bases at J, with 11 bases between the two ends. DNA of the CDR3: TGTGCCAGCCCCCCCGGCTCCAATCAGCCCCAGCATTTT. It codes for CASPPGSNQPQHF.

In this sample, this clone turned up a few times. The chain joins TRBV25-1 to TRBJ2-7, with D perhaps TRBD2 (6 bases). Germline lookup yields CDR1 MGHDK and CDR2 SYGVNS. The CDR3 consists of 14 residues. V was trimmed by 4 bases and J by 4 bases, leaving 14 bases between them. CDR3 in amino acids: CASSVTGVTYEQYF. In DNA form, the CDR3 reads TGTGCCAGCAGTGTTACGGGGGTTACATACGAGCAGTACTTC.

V gene TRBV9 combines with J gene TRBJ2-3; 10 nucleotides line up with TRBD2. The CDR3 is made up of 17 amino acids. With 6 bases clipped from V and 3 bases from J, the junction kept 13 bases outside the gene matches. Germline values: CDR1 SGDLS, CDR2 YYNGEE. CDR3 loop: CASNGDLAGVETDTQYF. The CDR3 nucleotides are TGTGCCAGCAACGGTGATCTAGCGGGAGTTGAGACAGATACGCAGTATTTT.

The chain joins TRBV15 to TRBJ2-6; TRBD1 matches 8 bases. This CDR3 contains 19 residues. The germline V gene has CDR1 LNHNV and CDR2 YYDKDF (reference sequence). With V trimmed by 1 base and J by 0 bases, 8 bases remained unmatched. The CDR3 sequence is CATSRGLDRALSGANVLTF. CDR3 sequence (DNA): TGTGCCACCAGCAGAGGGTTGGACAGGGCTCTCTCTGGGGCCAACGTCCTGACTTTC.

The chain links TRBV18 to TRBJ1-5; D is perhaps TRBD1 (5 bases). The CDR3 loop spans 17 amino acids. The V gene's germline CDR1 is KGHSH and CDR2 LQKENI. V lost 6 bases and J 2 bases, leaving 20 bases between the germline ends. In DNA form, the CDR3 reads TGTGCCAGCTCCCGAACCTCAGGGAGTGGAGGCAATCAGCCCCAGCATTTT. It encodes CASSRTSGSGGNQPQHF.

V usage is TRBV5-1 and J usage is TRBJ2-1; TRBD1 agrees at 10 bases. With V trimmed by 5 bases and J by 6 bases, 11 bases remained unmatched. The CDR3 runs to 16 residues. The germline V gene has CDR1 SGHRS and CDR2 YFSETQ. The CDR3 nucleotides read TGCGCCAGCAGGATTAATCCGGGACAGGGGACCAATGAGCAGTTCTTC. Its protein is CASRINPGQGTNEQFF.

The gene calls are TRBV6-6 and TRBJ1-2; D remains ambiguous. V was cut by 0 bases and J by 7 bases, with 12 bases left in between. The CDR3 contains 14 residues. Germline CDR1 MNHNY, CDR2 SVGAGI (reference sequence). The CDR3 sequence: CASSYSKLGGGYTF. In DNA form, the CDR3 reads TGTGCCAGCAGTTACTCGAAGTTGGGTGGTGGCTACACCTTC.

The chain employs TRBV6-6 and TRBJ2-7, with D perhaps matching TRBD2 (6 bases). This CDR3 has 14 residues. V lost 6 bases to trimming and J lost 2 bases, with 14 bases between them. Per germline, CDR1 MNHNY and CDR2 SVGAGI (reference sequence). The CDR3 nucleotides read TGTGCCAGCAGCCCTGGGACTGAAACCTACGAGCAGTACTTC. Protein product: CASSPGTETYEQYF.

The chain recombines TRBV15 with TRBJ1-1; D uncertain. The CDR3 is 14 residues long. Germline CDR1 reads LNHNV; CDR2 reads YYDKDF (reference sequence). Trimming pared 1 base from V and 4 bases from J, leaving 10 bases between. The CDR3 DNA reads TGTGCCACCAGCAGAGGGGTTTTGGGCACTGAAGCTTTCTTT. The encoded protein is CATSRGVLGTEAFF.

V usage is TRBV19 and J usage is TRBJ1-5; possibly TRBD1 for D (5 bases). Trimming took 5 bases from V and 2 from J, leaving 16 bases between them. The CDR3 covers 16 residues. Germline loops: CDR1 LNHDA, CDR2 SQIVND (reference sequence). The DNA of the CDR3 is TGTGCCAGTAGTCCCGGGGGATGGGGTGGCAATCAGCCCCAGCATTTT. Residues: CASSPGGWGGNQPQHF.